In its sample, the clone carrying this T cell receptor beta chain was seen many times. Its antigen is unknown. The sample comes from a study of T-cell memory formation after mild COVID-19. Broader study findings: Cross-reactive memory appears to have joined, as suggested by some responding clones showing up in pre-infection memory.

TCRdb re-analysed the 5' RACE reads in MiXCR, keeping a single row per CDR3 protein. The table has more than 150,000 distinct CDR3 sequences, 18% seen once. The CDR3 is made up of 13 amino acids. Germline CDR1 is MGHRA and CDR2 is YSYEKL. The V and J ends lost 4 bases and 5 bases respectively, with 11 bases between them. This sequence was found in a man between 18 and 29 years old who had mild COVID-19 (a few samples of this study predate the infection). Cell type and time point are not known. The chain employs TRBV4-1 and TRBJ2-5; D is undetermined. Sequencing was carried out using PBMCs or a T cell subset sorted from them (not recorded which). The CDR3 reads CASSLDTRETQYF. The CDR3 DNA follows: TGCGCCAGCAGCCTAGATACACGGGAGACCCAGTACTTC.